These T cell receptor beta chains were read from a single sample in a study of a mutant IDH1 vaccine in newly diagnosed glioma. Profiling relied on immunoSEQ multiplex PCR, and the TCRdb table lists in-frame clones only, not all of them. The repertoire holds about 68,000 clones, with roughly 84% as singletons. No antigen is known for these receptors. The specimen comprised PBMCs, sampled from a glioma patient whose treatment included an IDH1 peptide vaccine. The receptors here all came from a man younger than 35 with glioma. Both conserved end residues are part of each CDR3. Fields, in order: clone size, V gene, J gene, D gene, CDR3 DNA, CDR3 protein. The D gene is left open where the match is weak. The listing skips clone size in some rows; elsewhere it reads once, few, many or a size class.

clone size: NA; V gene: TRBV9; J gene: TRBJ2-2; D gene: NA; CDR3 DNA: TGTGCCAGCAGCGCCTCGAAGATGTTGGATACCGGGGAGCTGTTTTTT; CDR3 protein: CASSASKMLDTGELFF
clone size: NA; V gene: TRBV19; J gene: TRBJ2-5; D gene: NA; CDR3 DNA: TGTGCCAGTAGCAGGGGAAGGGAGACCCAGTACTTC; CDR3 protein: CASSRGRETQYF
clone size: NA; V gene: TRBV11-3; J gene: TRBJ1-1; D gene: NA; CDR3 DNA: TGTGCCAGCAGCTTGGGGGGGCTGAACACTGAAGCTTTCTTT; CDR3 protein: CASSLGGLNTEAFF
clone size: few; V gene: TRBV19; J gene: TRBJ1-5; D gene: TRBD1; CDR3 DNA: TGTGCCAGTAGTATCCGACAGGGAGGTCAGCCCCAGCATTTT; CDR3 protein: CASSIRQGGQPQHF
clone size: NA; V gene: TRBV7-2; J gene: TRBJ1-3; D gene: NA; CDR3 DNA: TGTGCCAGCAGCTTCGAGGGTTTAGCGGACACCATATATTTT; CDR3 protein: CASSFEGLADTIYF
clone size: NA; V gene: TRBV7-9; J gene: TRBJ2-1; D gene: NA; CDR3 DNA: TGTGCCAGCAGCTTATTAGCGCCGTACAATGAGCAGTTCTTC; CDR3 protein: CASSLLAPYNEQFF
clone size: medium-sized; V gene: TRBV20-1; J gene: TRBJ1-5; D gene: NA; CDR3 DNA: TGCAGTGCTAGTGAGTTATGGCCCCAGCATTTT; CDR3 protein: CSASELWPQHF
clone size: once; V gene: TRBV4-3; J gene: TRBJ2-1; D gene: NA; CDR3 DNA: TGCGCCAGCAGCCACGGACTAGGGGGGATCAATGAGCAGTTCTTC; CDR3 protein: CASSHGLGGINEQFF
clone size: NA; V gene: TRBV6-1; J gene: TRBJ2-5; D gene: NA; CDR3 DNA: TGTGCCAGCAGTCCGGAGGTAGTGACCCAGTACTTC; CDR3 protein: CASSPEVVTQYF
clone size: NA; V gene: TRBV7-9; J gene: TRBJ2-2; D gene: NA; CDR3 DNA: TGTGCCAGCAGCTTAGGGACATTGAACACCGGGGAGCTGTTTTTT; CDR3 protein: CASSLGTLNTGELFF